The source of this T cell receptor (beta chain) is a study of T cells in Graves' hyperthyroidism and ophthalmopathy (dated by TCRdb to about 2019). In the study overall: To identify TCR V-J signatures that set the groups apart, the researchers used a discovery cohort of 100 or so patients, made up of 43 with Graves' ophthalmopathy and 55 to 65 with stable Graves' hyperthyroidism. Prospective prediction of ophthalmopathy was tested in an independent validation cohort consisting of 18 to 20 hyperthyroidism patients and about 17 patients who later progressed to ophthalmopathy. The 75 to 100 discovery patients were divided at random into training and test sets in a 7:3 ratio. In six Graves' hyperthyroidism patients, the study also compared T-cell repertoires from thyroid tissue with T-cell repertoires from blood. After blood sampling, hyperthyroidism patients were treated with methimazole at a starting dose of 30 mg daily, and ophthalmopathy patients were treated with high-dose intravenous methylprednisolone. The paper describes TCR Vbeta CDR3 sequencing of 135 peripheral blood samples, made up of about 40 ophthalmopathy patients, 70 to 80 hyperthyroidism patients and roughly 17 progressor patients. The investigation overall reported the following: Most expanded thyroid clonotypes (frequency above 0.001) were also detected in blood, suggesting blood repertoires may reflect thyroid immune responses. A model built on a 13 V-J signature distinguished ophthalmopathy from stable hyperthyroidism, reaching about 88% sensitivity and about 81% specificity in cross-validation and 80%/75% in testing. No statistical method was used to set the sample size in advance, and investigators knew the group allocation. During validation, the model predicted progression to ophthalmopathy a median of approximately 6 months ahead of onset, with around 71% sensitivity and 72.22% specificity.

On this clonotype itself: There is no known antigen for this receptor. No clone much larger than this one lies a single base away; base qualities are absent.

Stable Graves' hyperthyroidism was defined as no progression to ophthalmopathy during 18 months of follow-up. The hyperthyroidism patients were between 18 and 65 years old and newly diagnosed, with a disease duration of less than 2 months. Exclusion was applied to patients with uncontrolled infections, other autoimmune diseases, pregnancy or lactation. Diagnoses were established on the basis of clinical symptoms, serum thyroxine and TRAb, thyroid ultrasound, and orbital computed tomography. Total RNA was extracted using Trizol reagent, and RNA quality was assessed on an Agilent 2100 Bioanalyzer. The TCR beta CDR3 regions were amplified from RNA transcripts. For the first round of RT-PCR on the TCR CDR3, the HTBI primer set was used together with the Qiagen OneStep RT-PCR kit. A second multiplex PCR round built the libraries, followed by size selection and purification. Paired-end sequencing of the libraries was performed with 100 bp reads on an Illumina HiSeq2000. In the source study's methods: Raw data were processed with SOAPnuke, discarding reads with adapters, uncalled bases, mean Phred below 15, or no exact constant-primer or identifier match. High-quality paired reads were merged using COPE v1.2.5, and each unique nucleotide sequence was defined as a clonotype. MiTCR v1.1 was used to align clonotypes to the IMGT TRBV, TRBD and TRBJ reference segments. Analysis was restricted to V-J combinations with a frequency above 0.0001, which covered roughly 99% of repertoires. The TCS score was defined as the ratio of F50 (clonal expansion) to E x V (chaos), calculated using BLOSUM62-based TCRdist between CDR3 peptides within each V-J. Welch's t-statistics and random forest reduced fewer than 550 V-J features to roughly 13, which were used in a naive Bayes classifier (R e1071). The public reads were run again by TCRdb, first through fastp at Q25 and then through MiXCR, and only productive beta chains were kept. Identical CDR3 proteins give one entry, which carries the most common genes and DNA. These V and J calls originate from TCRdb's pipeline instead of the authors' own analysis. The sample records about 540,000 distinct CDR3 sequences, about half of which are singletons. The ten biggest clones cover approximately 8.2% of the sample.

Sequencing used peripheral blood or thyroid tissue (not recorded which). This clonotype originated in a young woman with Graves' hyperthyroidism. Donor details come from another sample of the same person, matched by shared clones.

The DNA sequence is as follows: TGTGCCAGCTCACACGACAAATTGTACCAAGAGACCCAGTACTTC. Its translation reads: CASSHDKLYQETQYF. The V and J segments used are TRBV24-1 and TRBJ2-5; the D gene is unclear. The trim is 11 bases for V and 0 bases for J, with a gap of 18 bases between the germline ends. The CDR3 runs 15 residues from the cysteine to the phenylalanine. Only the CDR3 region is kept as DNA, spanning 45 bases read in frame from base 1. The germline V gene provides CDR1 KGHDR and CDR2 SFDVKD.